These T cell receptor beta chains were read from a single sample in a study of blood T cell repertoires in COVID-19. Profiling relied on immunoSEQ multiplex PCR, and the TCRdb table lists in-frame clones only, not all of them. Of more than 300,000 clones in the sample, 85% to 95% are singletons; the top ten hold roughly 3.9%. Specimen: PBMCs or T cells enriched from blood (not recorded which). The receptors were gathered from a woman aged 30 to 39 who had been exposed to COVID-19. The CDR3 runs from the conserved cysteine through the conserved F or W. The order of the fields is D gene, J gene, V gene, CDR3 protein, CDR3 DNA. The D gene is left open where the match is weak.

D gene: TRBD1
J gene: TRBJ1-1
V gene: TRBV5-1
CDR3 protein: CASSPGTGNTEAFF
CDR3 DNA: TGCGCCAGCAGCCCGGGGACAGGGAACACTGAAGCTTTCTTT

D gene: NA
J gene: TRBJ2-7
V gene: TRBV5-1
CDR3 protein: CASNDGTYDSQYF
CDR3 DNA: TGCGCCAGCAACGACGGTACCTACGACTCCCAGTACTTC

D gene: NA
J gene: TRBJ1-1
V gene: TRBV29-1
CDR3 protein: CSVEGARHMNTEAFF
CDR3 DNA: TGCAGCGTTGAAGGAGCAAGACACATGAACACTGAAGCTTTCTTT

D gene: NA
J gene: TRBJ2-5
V gene: TRBV5-1
CDR3 protein: CASSIGTTRFETQYF
CDR3 DNA: TGCGCCAGCAGCATAGGGACAACCCGTTTCGAGACCCAGTACTTC

D gene: TRBD1
J gene: TRBJ1-3
V gene: TRBV6-5
CDR3 protein: CASSSRQGAGNTIYF
CDR3 DNA: TGTGCCAGCAGTTCCCGACAGGGTGCAGGAAACACCATATATTTT

D gene: NA
J gene: TRBJ2-2
V gene: TRBV10-3
CDR3 protein: CAIISPNTGELFF
CDR3 DNA: TGTGCCATCATAAGCCCGAACACCGGGGAGCTGTTTTTT

D gene: TRBD1
J gene: TRBJ1-2
V gene: TRBV7-3
CDR3 protein: CASSPGTGDYGYTF
CDR3 DNA: TGTGCCAGCAGTCCCGGGACAGGGGACTATGGCTACACCTTC

D gene: TRBD1
J gene: TRBJ2-5
V gene: TRBV18
CDR3 protein: CASSPRTGVGETQYF
CDR3 DNA: TGTGCCAGCTCACCGCGTACAGGGGTCGGGGAGACCCAGTACTTC

D gene: NA
J gene: TRBJ2-3
V gene: TRBV5-8
CDR3 protein: CASSLNQQGADTQYF
CDR3 DNA: TGTGCCAGCAGCTTGAACCAACAGGGTGCAGATACGCAGTATTTT

D gene: NA
J gene: TRBJ2-5
V gene: TRBV7-6
CDR3 protein: CASSLLWGRAQETQYF
CDR3 DNA: TGTGCCAGCAGCTTATTGTGGGGGCGCGCCCAAGAGACCCAGTACTTC